Presented here are 25 T cell receptor beta chains from one specimen sequenced in a study of blood T cell repertoires in COVID-19. Clones were read by immunoSEQ multiplex PCR, and TCRdb kept only the in-frame ones, dropping some. The data hold about 250,000 clones, with about 91% observed a single time. Sequenced input: peripheral blood. The receptors were sampled from a man of 80 years or more with acute or convalescent COVID-19.

A word on this clone: At the DNA level, this CDR3 is encoded by other sequences in the same sample as well. V is TRBV3-1 (or the pseudogene TRBV3-2) and J is TRBJ1-1, with 11 bases lining up with TRBD1. This CDR3 region has 14 residues. The germline V gene has CDR1 LGHDT and CDR2 YNNKEL (reference sequence). V trimming: 3 bases; J trimming: 5 bases; junction bases outside the gene matches: 2. CDR3 coding DNA: TGTGCCAGCAGCCACAGGGACAGGGGGACTGAAGCTTTCTTT. This gives the protein CASSHRDRGTEAFF.

The chain couples TRBV18 to TRBJ1-5; the match to TRBD1 covers 8 bases. CDR1 KGHSH and CDR2 LQKENI come from the germline V gene. This CDR3 is built from 15 residues. Unmatched junction bases numbered 6, after V lost 3 bases and J lost 5 bases. The CDR3 DNA reads as TGTGCCAGCTCACCCGGGACAGGTTCACATCAGCCCCAGCATTTT. It specifies CASSPGTGSHQPQHF. The variable domain in full, with the rest retrieved from reference TRBV18 and TRBJ1-5, is NAGVMQNPRHLVRRRGQEARLRCSPMKGHSHVYWYRQLPEEGLKFMVYLQKENIIDESGMPKERFSAEFPKEGPSILRIQQVVRGDSAAYFCASSPGTGSHQPQHFGDGTRLSIL.

This clone has just one count. The genes are TRBV5-5 and TRBJ1-4, with D hard to call. Trimming cost V 0 bases and J 3 bases, with 9 bases left between them. The CDR3 is 15 amino acids. Germline V gene data show CDR1 as SGHKS and CDR2 as YYEKEE (reference sequence). The CDR3 protein is CASSLAVHPNEKLFF. In DNA, the CDR3 is TGTGCCAGCAGCTTGGCGGTTCATCCTAATGAAAAACTGTTTTTT.

The chain is built from TRBV6-2 or TRBV6-3 and TRBJ2-7; D unclear. Per germline, CDR1 MNHEY and CDR2 SVGEGT. This CDR3 comprises 11 residues. The V gene lost 5 bases and the J gene lost 4 bases, with 6 bases spanning the gap. The CDR3 sequence: CASSGSYEQYF. The CDR3 region has the DNA TGTGCCAGCAGTGGCTCATACGAGCAGTACTTC.

The chain couples TRBV16 to TRBJ2-1; tentatively, D is TRBD1 (5 bases). Germline V CDR1 and CDR2: KGHSY, FQNENV. The CDR3 spans 16 residues. The V end was cut by 1 base, the J end by 13 bases, with 23 bases between. For the CDR3, the DNA is TGTGCCAGCAGCCAATGGTCAAGGCCTTCCAGGGTGCCACAGTTCTTC. Translation: CASSQWSRPSRVPQFF.

The gene calls are TRBV28 and TRBJ1-5; D is possibly TRBD1 (6 bases). Germline V gives CDR1 MDHEN, CDR2 SYDVKM. The CDR3 has 13 amino acids. Deletions cut 2 bases from V and 7 bases from J, with 9 bases between. CDR3 in DNA: TGTGCCAGCAGTTTACGGGGGGCCCAGCCCCAGCATTTT. Translated, it gives CASSLRGAQPQHF.

The rearrangement links TRBV5-1 to TRBJ2-3; D remains ambiguous. V was shortened by 0 bases and J by 2 bases, with 10 bases between the two germline ends. The CDR3 is 15 amino acids. Germline CDR1 reads SGHRS; CDR2 reads YFSETQ. The CDR3 DNA sequence: TGCGCCAGCAGCTTGGGTTCAAAATTCACAGATACGCAGTATTTT. Translation gives CASSLGSKFTDTQYF.

The rearrangement joins TRBV13 to TRBJ2-2, with D perhaps matching TRBD1 (6 bases). V was clipped by 1 base and J by 1 base, with 10 bases between them. CDR1 and CDR2 from the germline V gene are PRHDT and FYEKMQ (reference sequence). CDR3 length: 16 residues. The CDR3 loop is CASSLVQGQNTGELFF. In DNA, the CDR3 is TGTGCCAGCAGCTTAGTACAGGGCCAGAACACCGGGGAGCTGTTTTTT. The full variable domain, with the rest looked up from reference TRBV13 and TRBJ2-2, is AAGVIQSPRHLIKEKRETATLKCYPIPRHDTVYWYQQGPGQDPQFLISFYEKMQSDKGSIPDRFSAQQFSDYHSELNMSSLELGDSALYFCASSLVQGQNTGELFFGEGSRLTVL.

CDR3 residues: CASSVDPAIRTAAPLHF. In nucleotides, the CDR3 is TGTGCCAGCAGCGTAGACCCCGCGATTCGAACGGCGGCACCCCTCCACTTT. This chain connects TRBV9 to TRBJ1-6; no firm D call. Trimming took off 0 bases at V and 11 bases at J, with 21 bases between the two ends. CDR3 length equals 17 residues. CDR1 and CDR2 from the germline V gene are SGDLS and YYNGEE.

The chain is built from TRBV7-9 and TRBJ2-1; 12 bases map to TRBD2. Unmatched junction bases numbered 6, after V lost 4 bases and J lost 2 bases. Germline V gene lookup returns CDR1 SEHNR and CDR2 FQNEAQ (reference sequence). The CDR3 runs to 17 residues. The CDR3 coding sequence is TGTGCCAGCAGCTCTGGCCGGACTAGCGGGGCCTACAATGAGCAGTTCTTC. It encodes CASSSGRTSGAYNEQFF. Full variable domain (remainder filled in from reference TRBV7-9 and TRBJ2-1): DTGVSQNPRHKITKRGQNVTFRCDPISEHNRLYWYRQTLGQGPEFLTYFQNEAQLEKSRLLSDRFSAERPKGSFSTLEIQRTEQGDSAMYLCASSSGRTSGAYNEQFFGPGTRLTVL.

This chain links TRBV2 with TRBJ2-1; D not certain. The CDR3 is made up of 12 amino acids. The V end lost 4 bases, the J end lost 9 bases, and 10 bases lay between the germline ends. CDR1 is SNHLY, CDR2 FYNNEI, per germline. CDR3 coding DNA: TGTGCCAGCAGTGGCCTATCGGGTGAGCAGTTCTTC. It translates to CASSGLSGEQFF.

The genes are TRBV5-1 and TRBJ2-2, with 8 bases matching TRBD1. After removal of 4 bases from V and 0 bases from J, the junction contained 5 bases not matched to a gene. The CDR3 consists of 16 residues. CDR1 is SGHRS, CDR2 YFSETQ, per germline. CDR3 coding DNA: TGCGCCAGCAGCAGGAGACAGGGGACGAACACCGGGGAGCTGTTTTTT. This gives the protein CASSRRQGTNTGELFF.

The sample holds a few counts of this clone. The chain uses TRBV27 and TRBJ1-2; 10 nucleotides line up with TRBD1. This CDR3 is built from 16 residues. Germline V CDR1 and CDR2: MNHEY, SMNVEV (reference sequence). With V trimmed by 5 bases and J by 7 bases, 13 bases remained unmatched. CDR3 amino acids: CASSETPTRTGGGYTF. CDR3 DNA: TGTGCCAGCAGTGAGACCCCTACCCGGACAGGGGGTGGCTACACCTTC.

The gene calls are TRBV9 and TRBJ1-2; TRBD1 is a possible D gene (6 bases). V was clipped by 3 bases and J by 8 bases, with 20 bases between them. The CDR3 spans 15 residues. In germline, CDR1 is SGDLS, CDR2 YYNGEE. CDR3 sequence reads: CASSAFGVQGGGYTF. The CDR3 bases are TGTGCCAGCAGCGCCTTCGGGGTACAGGGCGGAGGCTACACCTTC. The full variable domain, with the rest looked up from reference TRBV9 and TRBJ1-2, is DSGVTQTPKHLITATGQRVTLRCSPRSGDLSVYWYQQSLDQGLQFLIQYYNGEERAKGNILERFSAQQFPDLHSELNLSSLELGDSALYFCASSAFGVQGGGYTFGSGTRLTVV.

The chain uses TRBV19 and TRBJ1-1; D not certain. CDR1 and CDR2 from the germline V gene are LNHDA and SQIVND (reference sequence). V was trimmed by 5 bases and J by 0 bases, leaving 7 bases between them. This CDR3 has 13 amino acids. This CDR3 is CASSPGMNTEAFF. The CDR3 DNA sequence: TGTGCCAGTAGTCCAGGCATGAACACTGAAGCTTTCTTT.

The DNA of the CDR3 is TGTGCCAGCACCCTTACTGGGAACACCGGGGAGCTGTTTTTT. Encoded protein: CASTLTGNTGELFF. The chain links TRBV7-2 to TRBJ2-2, with unresolved D. The CDR3 has 14 amino acids. V was pared by 7 bases and J by 1 base, with 10 bases between. Germline lookup yields CDR1 SGHTA and CDR2 FQGNSA.

The chain employs TRBV21-1 and TRBJ1-5; TRBD1 is taken as the D call from the table, unchecked against the DNA. TRBV21-1 is deemed a pseudogene. The CDR3 consists of 16 residues. CDR3 sequence (DNA): TGTGCCAGCAGCAAACACGCAGGGTATAGCAATCAGCCCCAGCATTTT. It encodes CASSKHAGYSNQPQHF.

The gene calls are TRBV6-5 and TRBJ1-3, with no clear D. V shed 6 bases and J shed 1 base, with 13 bases lying between them. The CDR3 loop spans 15 amino acids. The germline V gene has CDR1 MNHEY and CDR2 SVGAGI. Written as DNA, the CDR3 is TGTGCCAGCAGCCCAACCGGGTTATCTGGAAACACCATATATTTT. The encoded protein is CASSPTGLSGNTIYF.

For this clone: Distinct nucleotide sequences in the sample also encode this CDR3. The rearrangement uses TRBV5-1 and TRBJ2-7, with a weak D call TRBD1 (5 bases). This CDR3 is built from 13 residues. Looked up from germline, CDR1 is SGHRS and CDR2 is YFSETQ. The V and J ends lost 2 bases and 3 bases respectively, with 9 bases between them. The CDR3 DNA reads TGCGCCAGCAGCTTCCAGGGTAACTACGAGCAGTACTTC. It encodes CASSFQGNYEQYF.

J is TRBJ1-1 and V is TRBV9; TRBD1 aligns across 8 bases. CDR1 is SGDLS, CDR2 YYNGEE, per germline. V dropped 4 bases and J dropped 0; count of bases not matched to a gene: 8. The CDR3 runs 16 residues. CDR3 amino acids: CASSPQGAGMNTEAFF. The CDR3 DNA is TGTGCCAGCAGCCCCCAGGGGGCGGGAATGAACACTGAAGCTTTCTTT.

The chain links TRBV9 to TRBJ2-1; 13 nucleotides agree with TRBD2. CDR3 length: 20 residues. J was trimmed by 1 base and V by 4 bases; bases with no gene match: 14. From germline, CDR1 is SGDLS and CDR2 YYNGEE. The CDR3 DNA sequence: TGTGCCAGCAGCCTCCTACCCGGGACTAGCGGGGAGATTTCCTACAATGAGCAGTTCTTC. It yields the protein CASSLLPGTSGEISYNEQFF.

This clone appeared a single time. The chain recombines TRBV5-4 with TRBJ1-5, with 8 positions matching TRBD1. In germline, CDR1 is SGHNT, CDR2 YYREEE (reference sequence). The CDR3 covers 17 residues. V dropped 0 bases and J dropped 2; count of bases not matched to a gene: 7. The CDR3 DNA reads TGTGCCAGCAGCTTGGGGGCCCCAGGGGGCCGCAATCAGCCCCAGCATTTT. Its translation is CASSLGAPGGRNQPQHF.

The rearrangement uses TRBV6-1 and TRBJ2-5, with D possibly TRBD2 on 5 matching bases. CDR3 size: 11 residues. The V end lost 1 base, the J end lost 9 bases, and 6 bases lay between the germline ends. Per the germline V gene, CDR1 is MNHNS and CDR2 is SASEGT. CDR3 amino acids: CASSEGGPQYF. The CDR3 bases are TGTGCCAGCAGTGAAGGAGGGCCCCAGTACTTC.

The genes are TRBV7-8 and TRBJ1-5, with 8 bases identical to TRBD1. Germline CDR1 is SGHVS and CDR2 is FQNEAQ. Germline trimming cut 3 bases from V and 8 bases from J; bases unmatched to any gene: 6. The CDR3 consists of 14 residues. CDR3 sequence (DNA): TGTGCCAGCAGCTTGAGACAGGGGAAGGAGCCCCAGCATTTT. Translated: CASSLRQGKEPQHF. The full variable domain, its missing parts supplied by reference TRBV7-8 and TRBJ1-5, is GAGVSQSPRYKVAKRGQDVALRCDPISGHVSLFWYQQALGQGPEFLTYFQNEAQLDKSGLPSDRFFAERPEGSVSTLKIQRTQQEDSAVYLCASSLRQGKEPQHFGDGTRLSIL.

J is TRBJ2-7 and V is TRBV6-2 or TRBV6-3; D is possibly TRBD1 (5 bases). Germline CDR1 and CDR2: MNHEY and SVGEGT. The CDR3 runs 13 residues. Trimming removed 5 bases at V and 3 bases at J, with 11 bases between. The CDR3 DNA is TGTGCCAGCAGTCGAATTGACAGCTACGAGCAGTACTTC. Translating it yields CASSRIDSYEQYF.